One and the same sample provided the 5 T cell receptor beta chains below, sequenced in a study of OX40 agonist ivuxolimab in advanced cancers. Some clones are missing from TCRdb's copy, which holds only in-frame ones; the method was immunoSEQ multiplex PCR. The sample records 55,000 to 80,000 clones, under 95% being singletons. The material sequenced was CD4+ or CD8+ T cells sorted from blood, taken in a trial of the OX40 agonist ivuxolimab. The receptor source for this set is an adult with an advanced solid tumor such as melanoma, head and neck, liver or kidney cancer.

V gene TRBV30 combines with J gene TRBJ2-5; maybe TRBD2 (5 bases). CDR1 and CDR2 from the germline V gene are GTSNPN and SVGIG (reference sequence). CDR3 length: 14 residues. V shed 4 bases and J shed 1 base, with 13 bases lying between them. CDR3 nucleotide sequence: TGTGCCTGGAACCGGGGAGCTTTCCAAGAGACCCAGTACTTC. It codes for CAWNRGAFQETQYF.

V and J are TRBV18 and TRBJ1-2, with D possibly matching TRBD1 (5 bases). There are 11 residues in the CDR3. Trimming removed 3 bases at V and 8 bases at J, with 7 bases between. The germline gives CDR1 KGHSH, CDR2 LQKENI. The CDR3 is CASSPGDGYTF. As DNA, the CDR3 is TGTGCCAGCTCACCGGGGGACGGCTACACCTTC.

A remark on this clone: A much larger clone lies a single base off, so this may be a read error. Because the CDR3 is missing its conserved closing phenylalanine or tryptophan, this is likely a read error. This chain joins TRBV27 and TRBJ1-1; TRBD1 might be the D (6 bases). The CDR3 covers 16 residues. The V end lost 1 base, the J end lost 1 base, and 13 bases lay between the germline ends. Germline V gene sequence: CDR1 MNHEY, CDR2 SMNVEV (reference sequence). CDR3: CASSLYRGATNTEAFL. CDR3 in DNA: TGTGCCAGCAGTTTATATCGGGGGGCGACGAACACTGAAGCTTTCCTT.

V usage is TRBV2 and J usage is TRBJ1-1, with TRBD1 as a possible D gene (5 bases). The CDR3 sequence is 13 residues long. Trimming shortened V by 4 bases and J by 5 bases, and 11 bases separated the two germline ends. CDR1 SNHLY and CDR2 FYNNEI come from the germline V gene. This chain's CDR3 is CASSVRRDTEAFF. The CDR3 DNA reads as TGTGCCAGCAGTGTTCGCAGGGATACTGAAGCTTTCTTT.

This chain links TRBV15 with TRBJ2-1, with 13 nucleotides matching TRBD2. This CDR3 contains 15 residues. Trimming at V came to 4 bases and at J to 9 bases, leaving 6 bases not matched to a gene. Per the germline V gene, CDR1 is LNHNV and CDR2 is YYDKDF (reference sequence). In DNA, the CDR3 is TGTGCCACCAGCAACGGACTAGCGGGAGATGGTGAGCAGTTCTTC. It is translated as CATSNGLAGDGEQFF. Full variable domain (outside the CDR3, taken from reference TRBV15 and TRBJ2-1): DAMVIQNPRYQVTQFGKPVTLSCSQTLNHNVMYWYQQKSSQAPKLLFHYYDKDFNNEADTPDNFQSRRPNTSFCFLDIRSPGLGDTAMYLCATSNGLAGDGEQFFGPGTRLTVL.